This T cell receptor (beta chain) was captured in a study of early T cells in non-severe SARS-CoV-2 infection. TCRdb used MiXCR to reprocess the 5' RACE reads, holding one entry per CDR3 protein. The table lists about 28,000 distinct CDR3 sequences, 6% to 7.5% of them singletons, with approximately 30% in the top ten. Germline V lookup: CDR1 SNHLY, CDR2 FYNNEI. V lost 0 bases and J lost 2, with 6 bases in between. This CDR3 is 14 amino acids long. This clonotype was seen at least ten times. V is TRBV2 and J is TRBJ2-3, with D unclear. The sequenced sample was whole blood, obtained at baseline. This TCR came from an adult who was a healthcare worker with PCR-confirmed SARS-CoV-2 infection or an uninfected control (not recorded which). Here the CDR3 DNA reads TGTGCCAGCAGTGAAGCGGTGTACACAGATACGCAGTATTTT. As protein: CASSEAVYTDTQYF.